A selection of T cell receptor beta chains follows, all from one sample in a study of blood T cell repertoires in COVID-19. Generated by immunoSEQ multiplex PCR, the TCRdb table keeps only in-frame clones and is missing some. This repertoire shows 150,000 to 200,000 clones, approximately 88% found once; its top ten account for around 1.6%. Sequenced input: peripheral blood. The receptors shown here come from a woman aged 45-65 years with acute or convalescent COVID-19. CDR3s include the opening cysteine and the closing phenylalanine or tryptophan. Each record gives: D gene, V gene, J gene, clone size, CDR3 DNA, CDR3 protein. A D gene is named only where the DNA matches it firmly. Rows give clone size only sometimes, using once, few, many, or a class for an expanded clone.

>TRBD1|TRBV6-2/TRBV6-3|TRBJ1-1|-
TGTGCCAGCAGTGCCCCCCGGGACAGGGGAGGTAGGGAAGCTTTCTTT
CASSAPRDRGGREAFF
>TRBD1|TRBV6-6|TRBJ1-4|-
TGTGCCAGCAGTTACGCCGGGGACAGGGGGAACGAAAAACTGTTTTTT
CASSYAGDRGNEKLFF
>TRBD1|TRBV7-9|TRBJ1-3|-
TGTGCCAGCAGCGCCAAGGACAGGGTATCTGGAAACACCATATATTTT
CASSAKDRVSGNTIYF
>-|TRBV5-8|TRBJ2-3|-
TGTGCCAGCAGCTTGAAGTTGGCCACGATCCGCACAGATACGCAGTATTTT
CASSLKLATIRTDTQYF
>TRBD1|TRBV9|TRBJ1-4|few
TGTGCCAGCAGCGTTACAGGGGAAGGTGAAAAACTGTTTTTT
CASSVTGEGEKLFF
>-|TRBV3-1/TRBV3-2|TRBJ1-1|-
TGTGCCAGCAAACGTCAGGGGAACACTGAAGCTTTCTTT
CASKRQGNTEAFF
>-|TRBV5-1|TRBJ2-7|-
TGCGCCAGCAGCTTGGTCTCGGACGAGCAGTACTTC
CASSLVSDEQYF
>-|TRBV18|TRBJ2-2|-
TGTGCCAGCTCACCACTGGAGGGCTACGGGGAGCTGTTTTTT
CASSPLEGYGELFF
>-|TRBV6-2/TRBV6-3|TRBJ1-1|-
TGTGCCAGCAGTTCCCCCGGACAGAACACTGAAGCTTTCTTT
CASSSPGQNTEAFF
>-|TRBV4-3|TRBJ2-2|-
TGCGCCAGCAGCCAAGCTCAGACAGGTGGGGGGAACACCGGGGAGCTGTTTTTT
CASSQAQTGGGNTGELFF
>-|TRBV19|TRBJ2-3|once
TGTGCCAGTGCCAGGGGGGCTGCAGATACGCAGTATTTT
CASARGAADTQYF
>TRBD2|TRBV30|TRBJ2-7|-
TGTGCCTGGAGTGTATCGGGAGGCCCTTACGAGCAGTACTTC
CAWSVSGGPYEQYF
>-|TRBV5-1|TRBJ1-6|-
TGCGCCAGCAGCTTAGGCCTACAGGGTGATTCACCCCTCCACTTT
CASSLGLQGDSPLHF
>TRBD2|TRBV12-5|TRBJ2-5|-
TGTGCTAGTGGTTCCACCGGGACTAGCGGGGGGGGAGAGACCCAGTACTTC
CASGSTGTSGGGETQYF
>-|TRBV18|TRBJ2-2|-
TGTGCCAGCTCACCGGCCAGGGACGGGGAGCTGTTTTTT
CASSPARDGELFF
>-|TRBV12-3/TRBV12-4|TRBJ1-2|-
TGTGCCAGCAGCGGGACACCGAACTATGGCTACACCTTC
CASSGTPNYGYTF
>TRBD1|TRBV7-8|TRBJ2-6|-
TGTGCCAGCAGCCCGACCTTTACAGGGGAATCTGGGGCCAACGTCCTGACTTTC
CASSPTFTGESGANVLTF
>-|TRBV27|TRBJ1-4|-
TGTGCCAGCAGTTTATCGAGGGCTAATGAAAAACTGTTTTTT
CASSLSRANEKLFF
>-|TRBV3-1/TRBV3-2|TRBJ1-1|-
TGTGCCAGCAGCCAAGAAACAAGGGGGTGGACTGAAGCTTTCTTT
CASSQETRGWTEAFF
>-|TRBV23-1|TRBJ2-7|-
TGCGCCAGCGTGTACAGGGTTTGGAACTTC
CASVYRVWNF
>-|TRBV11-2|TRBJ1-3|-
TGTGCCAGCAGCTCACAGCACTCTGGAAACACCATATATTTT
CASSSQHSGNTIYF
>-|TRBV6-5|TRBJ1-3|-
TGTGCCACCGGACAGCCCTCTGGAAACACCATATATTTT
CATGQPSGNTIYF
>TRBD1|TRBV10-3|TRBJ2-1|-
TGTGCCATCACTCCGGACAGGGTAGGGAATGAGCAGTTCTTC
CAITPDRVGNEQFF
>-|TRBV5-1|TRBJ2-1|once
TGCGCCAGCAGCCCCGGGTATAACCCCTACAATGAGCAGTTCTTC
CASSPGYNPYNEQFF
>-|TRBV7-2|TRBJ1-4|-
TGTGCCAGCAGCGTACCGGGAGAGCTAAAACTGTTTTTT
CASSVPGELKLFF
>TRBD1|TRBV3-1/TRBV3-2|TRBJ1-2|-
TGTGCCAGCAGCCAAGATAGACAGGGATGGAGTGGCTACACCTTC
CASSQDRQGWSGYTF
>-|TRBV20-1|TRBJ1-2|-
TGCAGTGCGAGTACGGGGAACTATGGCTACACCTTC
CSASTGNYGYTF
>-|TRBV9|TRBJ2-1|-
TGTGCCAGCAGCCCCTACCAGGGTTCATACAATGAGCAGTTCTTC
CASSPYQGSYNEQFF
>-|TRBV6-5|TRBJ1-1|-
TGTGCCAGCAGCCTACCCCAGGGAGGCACTGAAGCTTTCTTT
CASSLPQGGTEAFF
>TRBD1|TRBV19|TRBJ1-1|once
TGTGCCAGTAGGGTAACAGGGGGAGAGACTGAAGCTTTCTTT
CASRVTGGETEAFF
>-|TRBV6-2/TRBV6-3|TRBJ1-2|-
TGTGCCAGCAGTTACTCGAAATGGAGGGAAGGAGGCTACACCTTC
CASSYSKWREGGYTF
>-|TRBV19|TRBJ2-1|-
TGTGCCAGTAGTCTTGGGGCAGGGGGGAATGAGCAGTTCTTC
CASSLGAGGNEQFF
>TRBD1|TRBV5-4|TRBJ2-7|-
TGTGCCAGCAGCTTGCGGGACAGGGGCTACGAGCAGTACTTC
CASSLRDRGYEQYF
>-|TRBV7-2|TRBJ1-1|-
TGTGCCAGCAGCCCCCAAGGACAGAACACTGAAGCTTTCTTT
CASSPQGQNTEAFF
>-|TRBV25-1|TRBJ2-3|-
TGTGCCAGCAGTGAAGACAGACGGAGCACAGATACGCAGTATTTT
CASSEDRRSTDTQYF
>-|TRBV29-1|TRBJ2-3|once
TGCAGCGTTGGGGTAGCTAGCACAGATACGCAGTATTTT
CSVGVASTDTQYF
>TRBD1|TRBV7-9|TRBJ1-2|-
TGTGCCAGCAGCCCCGGACAGGGAGGGGGGGCCTATGGCTACACCTTC
CASSPGQGGGAYGYTF
>-|TRBV19|TRBJ1-5|-
TGTGCCAGTAGTAGGGGGTGGGCACAGGGAAGCAATCAGCCCCAGCATTTT
CASSRGWAQGSNQPQHF
>-|TRBV19|TRBJ2-7|-
TGTGCCAGTAGTACCAGACTATCTCACTACCTCGAGCAGTACTTC
CASSTRLSHYLEQYF
>TRBD1|TRBV4-1|TRBJ1-2|-
TGCGCCAGCAGCCAAGATGCAGGGGGAAGATCTGGCTACACCTTC
CASSQDAGGRSGYTF
>-|TRBV10-2|TRBJ2-2|few
TGCGCCAGCAGCCCCAGCGTTGTCGGGGAGCTGTTTTTT
CASSPSVVGELFF
>TRBD2|TRBV11-3|TRBJ2-6|-
TGTGCCAGCAGCTCCGGGGGGGTCTCTGGGGCCAACGTCCTGACTTTC
CASSSGGVSGANVLTF
>TRBD1|TRBV19|TRBJ2-3|-
TGTGCCAGTAGCATCGACAGGGTCTTCACAGATACGCAGTATTTT
CASSIDRVFTDTQYF
>TRBD2|TRBV19|TRBJ2-5|-
TGTGCCTGTAACCTGGGTAGCGGGGATCAAGAGACCCAGTACTTC
CACNLGSGDQETQYF
>-|TRBV27|TRBJ1-2|-
TGTGCCAGCAGTTTTAGCTTACAGGCCCGCTTGACCTTC
CASSFSLQARLTF
>-|TRBV11-2|TRBJ2-7|once
TGTGCCAGCAGCTTACTTGAGGGAAACTACGAGCAGTACTTC
CASSLLEGNYEQYF
>-|TRBV19|TRBJ2-2|-
TGTGCCAGTAGTGGTAGTACCGGGGAGCTGTTTTTT
CASSGSTGELFF
>-|TRBV27|TRBJ1-6|-
TGTGCCAGCAGCCCCGGGACACATAATTCACCCCTCCACTTT
CASSPGTHNSPLHF
>-|TRBV4-1|TRBJ2-2|many
TGCGCCAGCAGCGCAACCGGGTCCTACACCGGGGAGCTGTTTTTT
CASSATGSYTGELFF
>TRBD1|TRBV19|TRBJ1-2|-
TGTGCCAGTAGTATGGCCGGGACAGGCGCTCACTGGGGCTACACCTTC
CASSMAGTGAHWGYTF